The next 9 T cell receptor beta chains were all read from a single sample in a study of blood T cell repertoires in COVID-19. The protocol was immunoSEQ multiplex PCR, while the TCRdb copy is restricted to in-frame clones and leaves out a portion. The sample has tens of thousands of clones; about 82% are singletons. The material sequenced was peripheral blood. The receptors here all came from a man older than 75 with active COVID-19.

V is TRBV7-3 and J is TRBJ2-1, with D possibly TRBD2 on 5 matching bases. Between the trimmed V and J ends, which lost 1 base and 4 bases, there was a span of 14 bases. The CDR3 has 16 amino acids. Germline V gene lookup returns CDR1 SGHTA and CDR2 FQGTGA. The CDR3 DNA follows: TGTGCCAGCAGCTTAATAGGAGGATCCCCGTACAATGAGCAGTTCTTC. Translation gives CASSLIGGSPYNEQFF.

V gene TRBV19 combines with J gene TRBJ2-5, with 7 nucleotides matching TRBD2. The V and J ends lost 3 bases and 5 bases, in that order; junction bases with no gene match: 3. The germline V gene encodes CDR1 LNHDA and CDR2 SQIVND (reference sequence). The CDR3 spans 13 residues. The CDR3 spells CASSILGGETQYF. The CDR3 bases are TGTGCCAGTAGTATCCTGGGGGGGGAGACCCAGTACTTC.

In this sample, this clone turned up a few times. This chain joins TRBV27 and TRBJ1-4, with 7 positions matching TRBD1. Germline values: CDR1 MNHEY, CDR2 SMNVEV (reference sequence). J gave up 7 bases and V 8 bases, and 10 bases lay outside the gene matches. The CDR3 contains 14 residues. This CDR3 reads CASRPRQGSEKLFF. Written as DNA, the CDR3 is TGTGCCAGCCGCCCTAGACAGGGATCTGAAAAACTGTTTTTT.

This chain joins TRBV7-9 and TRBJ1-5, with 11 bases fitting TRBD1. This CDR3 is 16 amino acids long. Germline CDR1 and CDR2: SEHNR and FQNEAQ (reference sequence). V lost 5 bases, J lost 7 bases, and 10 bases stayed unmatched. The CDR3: CASSNHGTGGGQPQHF. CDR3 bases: TGTGCCAGCAGCAACCACGGGACAGGGGGAGGCCAGCCCCAGCATTTT.

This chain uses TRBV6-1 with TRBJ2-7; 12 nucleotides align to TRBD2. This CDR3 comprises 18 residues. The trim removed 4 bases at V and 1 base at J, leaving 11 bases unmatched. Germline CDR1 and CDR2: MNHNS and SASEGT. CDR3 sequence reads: CASSARRLAGVRSYEQYF. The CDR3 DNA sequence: TGTGCCAGCAGTGCCCGAAGACTAGCGGGAGTCAGGTCCTACGAGCAGTACTTC.

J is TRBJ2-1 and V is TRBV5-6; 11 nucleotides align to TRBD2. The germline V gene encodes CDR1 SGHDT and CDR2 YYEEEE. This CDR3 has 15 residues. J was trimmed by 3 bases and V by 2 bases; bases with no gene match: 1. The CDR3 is CASSLLAGDYNEQFF. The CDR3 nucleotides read TGTGCCAGCAGCTTACTAGCGGGAGACTACAATGAGCAGTTCTTC.

CDR3 in amino acids: CASSLTGPYEQYF. The CDR3 nucleotides read TGCGCCAGCAGCTTGACAGGTCCCTACGAGCAGTACTTC. The chain links TRBV5-1 to TRBJ2-7; maybe TRBD1 (5 bases). Germline CDR1 reads SGHRS; CDR2 reads YFSETQ. The CDR3 is 13 residues long. V was clipped by 1 base and J by 2 bases, with 7 bases between them.

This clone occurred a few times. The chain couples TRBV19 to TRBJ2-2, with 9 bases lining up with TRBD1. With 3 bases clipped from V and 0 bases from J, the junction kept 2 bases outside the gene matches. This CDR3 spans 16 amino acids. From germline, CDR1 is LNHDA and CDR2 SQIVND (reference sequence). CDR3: CASSIGQGTNTGELFF. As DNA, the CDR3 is TGTGCCAGTAGTATCGGACAGGGGACGAACACCGGGGAGCTGTTTTTT.

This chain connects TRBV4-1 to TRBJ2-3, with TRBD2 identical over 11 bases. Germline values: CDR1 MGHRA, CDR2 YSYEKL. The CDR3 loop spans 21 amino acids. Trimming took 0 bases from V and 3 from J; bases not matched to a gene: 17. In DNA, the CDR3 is TGCGCCAGCAGCCAAGAGAAAACCGGGACTAGCGGAGAGGGGAGGACAGATACGCAGTATTTT. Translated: CASSQEKTGTSGEGRTDTQYF.